This T cell receptor beta chain was profiled in a study of T-cell reconstitution after alpha-beta-depleted transplantation in children. The CDR3 has 13 residues. V was shortened by 7 bases and J by 4 bases, with 14 bases between the two germline ends. Germline-derived CDR1 and CDR2 are SGHRS and YFSETQ. This sample's TCRbeta library carried unique molecular identifier barcodes. TCRdb used MiXCR to reprocess the PCR reads, holding one entry per CDR3 protein. The data show about 340,000 distinct CDR3 sequences, with approximately 12% seen just once and around 4.5% held by the top ten. The specimen comprised PBMCs, sampled from the stem cell graft. The chain carries TRBV5-1 and TRBJ1-1, with D possibly matching TRBD1 (5 bases). This receptor was identified in a human donor who donated a stem cell graft to a child with Fanconi anemia. CDR3 DNA: TGCGCCAGCGGGAACAAGAGGGGCACTGAAGCTTTCTTT. This codes for CASGNKRGTEAFF.